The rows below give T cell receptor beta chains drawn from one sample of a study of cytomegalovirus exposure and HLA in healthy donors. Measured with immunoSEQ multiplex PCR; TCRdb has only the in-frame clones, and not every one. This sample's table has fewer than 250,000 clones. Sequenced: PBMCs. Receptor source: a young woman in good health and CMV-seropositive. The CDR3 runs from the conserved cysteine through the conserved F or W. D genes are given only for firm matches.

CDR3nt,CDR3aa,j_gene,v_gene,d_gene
TGTGCCAGCAGCTTAGGGGGCAGGAGCTATAGCAATCAGCCCCAGCATTTT,CASSLGGRSYSNQPQHF,TRBJ1-5,TRBV7-2,-
TGTGCCAGCAGCTTGAATAGCCATAGCTACGAGCAGTACTTC,CASSLNSHSYEQYF,TRBJ2-7,TRBV5-5,-
TGTGCCAGCAGTTTAGCCAGGGAGACCCAGTACTTC,CASSLARETQYF,TRBJ2-5,TRBV28,-
TGTGCCAGCAGCGTACAGGGCCGGGGGACACCCCTCCACTTT,CASSVQGRGTPLHF,TRBJ1-6,TRBV9,-
TGTGCCAGCACCCCTACAGGGGGCGAGTACGAGCAGTACTTC,CASTPTGGEYEQYF,TRBJ2-7,TRBV28,TRBD1
TGCGCCAGCAGCTCCGGGACTCTAGAGGGTTATGGCTACACCTTC,CASSSGTLEGYGYTF,TRBJ1-2,TRBV5-1,-
TGTGCCAGTAGTATCGGGAGCGGGAGGGCCAAAAACATTCAGTACTTC,CASSIGSGRAKNIQYF,TRBJ2-4,TRBV19,TRBD2
TGTGCCAGCAGTTACTCAGGGGGCGCCGGCCCCGGGGAGCTGTTTTTT,CASSYSGGAGPGELFF,TRBJ2-2,TRBV6-5,TRBD1
TGCGCCAGCAGTGAGTCCCTATCCCTGCGGGTGGGCGAGCAGTACTTC,CASSESLSLRVGEQYF,TRBJ2-7,TRBV10-2,-
TGTGCCAGCAGTTTATGGGAGCCCGCGAGCTCCTACAATGAGCAGTTCTTC,CASSLWEPASSYNEQFF,TRBJ2-1,TRBV27,-
TGTGCCAGCAGCGCCCGACAGGGCAGGGGTTCACCCCTCCACTTT,CASSARQGRGSPLHF,TRBJ1-6,TRBV14,TRBD1
TGTGCCAGTAGTATAGCTGGGGTACGGGGCACTGAAGCTTTCTTT,CASSIAGVRGTEAFF,TRBJ1-1,TRBV19,-
TGTGCCAGCAGCCAGGTCCTCAGGGCTGGCTACACCTTC,CASSQVLRAGYTF,TRBJ1-2,TRBV14,-
TGTGCCTGGAGAGGGGGGGGATACGAGCAGTACTTC,CAWRGGGYEQYF,TRBJ2-7,TRBV30,-
TGTGCCAGCAGCCCCCTAGGGGCTGAAGCTTTCTTT,CASSPLGAEAFF,TRBJ1-1,TRBV7-9,-
TGTGCCAGCTTAAACCGGGGTTCGAACACCGGGGAGCTGTTTTTT,CASLNRGSNTGELFF,TRBJ2-2,TRBV28,-